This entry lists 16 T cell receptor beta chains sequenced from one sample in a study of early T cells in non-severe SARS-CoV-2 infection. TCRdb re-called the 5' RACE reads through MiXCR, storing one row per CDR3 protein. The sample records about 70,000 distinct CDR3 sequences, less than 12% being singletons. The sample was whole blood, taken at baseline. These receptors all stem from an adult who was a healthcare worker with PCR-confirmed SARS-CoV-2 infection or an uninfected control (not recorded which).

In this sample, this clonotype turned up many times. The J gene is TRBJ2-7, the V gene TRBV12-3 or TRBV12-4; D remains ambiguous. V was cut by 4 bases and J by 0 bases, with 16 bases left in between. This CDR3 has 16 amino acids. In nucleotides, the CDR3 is TGTGCCAGCAGTTCCCTTAGGTGGCGGAACTCCTACGAGCAGTACTTC. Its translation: CASSSLRWRNSYEQYF.

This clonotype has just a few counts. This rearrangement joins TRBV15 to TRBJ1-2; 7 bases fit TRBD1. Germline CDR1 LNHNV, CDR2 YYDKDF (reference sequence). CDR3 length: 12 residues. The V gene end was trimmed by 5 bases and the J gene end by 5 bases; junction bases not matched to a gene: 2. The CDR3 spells CATSGGQYGYTF. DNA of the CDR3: TGTGCCACCAGCGGGGGACAGTATGGCTACACCTTC. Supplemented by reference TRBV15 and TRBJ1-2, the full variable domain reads DAMVIQNPRYQVTQFGKPVTLSCSQTLNHNVMYWYQQKSSQAPKLLFHYYDKDFNNEADTPDNFQSRRPNTSFCFLDIRSPGLGDTAMYLCATSGGQYGYTFGSGTRLTVV.

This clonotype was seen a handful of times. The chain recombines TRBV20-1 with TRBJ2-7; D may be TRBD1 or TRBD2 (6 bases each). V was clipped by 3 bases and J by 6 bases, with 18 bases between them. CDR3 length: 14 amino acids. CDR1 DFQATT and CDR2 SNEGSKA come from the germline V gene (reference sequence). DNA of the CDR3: TGCAGTGCTAGGTACCCTCGGGGGCGGGGCGAGCAGTACTTC. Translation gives CSARYPRGRGEQYF.

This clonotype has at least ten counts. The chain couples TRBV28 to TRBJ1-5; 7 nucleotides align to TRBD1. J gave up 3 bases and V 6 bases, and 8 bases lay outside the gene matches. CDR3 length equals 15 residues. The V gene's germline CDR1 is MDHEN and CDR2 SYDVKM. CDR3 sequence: CASRHTGAFNQPQHF. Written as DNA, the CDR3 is TGTGCCAGCAGACATACAGGGGCATTCAATCAGCCCCAGCATTTT.

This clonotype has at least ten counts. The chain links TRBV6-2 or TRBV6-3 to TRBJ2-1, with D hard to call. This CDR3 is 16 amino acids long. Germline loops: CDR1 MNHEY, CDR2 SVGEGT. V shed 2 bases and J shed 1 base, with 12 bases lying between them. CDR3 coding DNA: TGTGCCAGCAGTTACCCGACCCTAAAGTCCTACAATGAGCAGTTCTTC. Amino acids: CASSYPTLKSYNEQFF.

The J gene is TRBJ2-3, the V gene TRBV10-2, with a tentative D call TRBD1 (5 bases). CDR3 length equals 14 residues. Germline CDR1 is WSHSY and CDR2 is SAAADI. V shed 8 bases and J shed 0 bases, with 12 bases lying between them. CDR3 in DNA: TGCGCCAGCTTAGGGGTACATAGCACAGATACGCAGTATTTT. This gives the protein CASLGVHSTDTQYF.

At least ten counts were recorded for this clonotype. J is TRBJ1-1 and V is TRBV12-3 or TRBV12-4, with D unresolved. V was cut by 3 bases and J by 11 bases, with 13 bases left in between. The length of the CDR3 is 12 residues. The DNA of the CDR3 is TGTGCCAGCAGTTTTTCTGGACCTGGGGCTTTCTTT. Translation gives CASSFSGPGAFF.

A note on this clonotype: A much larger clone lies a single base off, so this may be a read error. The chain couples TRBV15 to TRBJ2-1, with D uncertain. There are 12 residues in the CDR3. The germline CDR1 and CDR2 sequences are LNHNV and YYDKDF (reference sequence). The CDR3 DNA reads TGTGCCACCAGCGGGTCCTACAATGAGCAGTTGTTC. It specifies CATSGSYNEQLF.

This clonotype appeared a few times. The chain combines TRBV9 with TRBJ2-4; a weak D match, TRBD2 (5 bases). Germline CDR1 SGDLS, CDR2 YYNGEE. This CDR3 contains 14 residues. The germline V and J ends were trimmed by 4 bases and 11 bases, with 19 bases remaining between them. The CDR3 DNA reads TGTGCCAGCAGCCCCGGGTCCGGGGTTCCGGTTCAGTACTTC. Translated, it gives CASSPGSGVPVQYF.

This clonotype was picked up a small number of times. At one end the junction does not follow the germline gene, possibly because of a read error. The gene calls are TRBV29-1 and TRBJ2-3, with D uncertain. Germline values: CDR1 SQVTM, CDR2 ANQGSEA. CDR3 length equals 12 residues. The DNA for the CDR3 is TGCAGCGTTGAAGATCGGAGTAGGGCGCACTATTTT. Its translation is CSVEDRSRAHYF.

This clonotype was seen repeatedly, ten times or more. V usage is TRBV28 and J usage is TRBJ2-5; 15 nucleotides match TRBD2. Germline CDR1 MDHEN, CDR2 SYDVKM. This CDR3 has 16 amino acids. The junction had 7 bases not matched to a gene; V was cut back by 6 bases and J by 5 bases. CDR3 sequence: CASSLGTSGGLETQYF. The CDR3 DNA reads TGTGCCAGCAGCCTAGGGACTAGCGGGGGGTTGGAGACCCAGTACTTC.

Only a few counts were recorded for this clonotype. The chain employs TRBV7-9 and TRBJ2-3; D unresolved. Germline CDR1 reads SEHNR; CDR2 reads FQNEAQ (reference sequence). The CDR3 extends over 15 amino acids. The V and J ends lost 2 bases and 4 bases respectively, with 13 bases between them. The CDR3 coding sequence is TGTGCCAGCAGCTTAAATACTGGAATTGCAGATACGCAGTATTTT. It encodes CASSLNTGIADTQYF.

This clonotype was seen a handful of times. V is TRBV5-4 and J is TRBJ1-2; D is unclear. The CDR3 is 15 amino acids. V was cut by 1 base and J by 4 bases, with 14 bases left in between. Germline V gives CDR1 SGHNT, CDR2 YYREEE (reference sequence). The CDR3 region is CASSLKGSIPYGYTF. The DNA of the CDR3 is TGTGCCAGCAGCTTGAAAGGGAGTATTCCCTATGGCTACACCTTC.

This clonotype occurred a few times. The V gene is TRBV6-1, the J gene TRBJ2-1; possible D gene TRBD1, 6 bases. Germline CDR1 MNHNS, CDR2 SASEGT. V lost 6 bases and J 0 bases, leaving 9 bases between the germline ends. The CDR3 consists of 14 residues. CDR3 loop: CASSDRSSYNEQFF. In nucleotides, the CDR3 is TGTGCCAGCAGCGACAGGAGCTCCTACAATGAGCAGTTCTTC.

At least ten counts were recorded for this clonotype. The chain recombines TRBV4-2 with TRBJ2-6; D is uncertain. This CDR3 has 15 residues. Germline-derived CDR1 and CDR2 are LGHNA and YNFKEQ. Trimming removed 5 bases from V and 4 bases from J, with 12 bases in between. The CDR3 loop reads CASSLGRSGANVLTF. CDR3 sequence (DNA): TGTGCCAGCAGCTTAGGACGTTCCGGGGCCAACGTCCTGACTTTC.

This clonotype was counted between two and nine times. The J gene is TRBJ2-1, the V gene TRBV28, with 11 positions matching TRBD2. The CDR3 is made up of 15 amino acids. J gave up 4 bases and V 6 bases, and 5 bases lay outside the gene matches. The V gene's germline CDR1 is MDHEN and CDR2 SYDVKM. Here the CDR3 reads CASSKLAGVYNEQFF. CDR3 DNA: TGTGCCAGCAGCAAACTAGCGGGAGTGTACAATGAGCAGTTCTTC.